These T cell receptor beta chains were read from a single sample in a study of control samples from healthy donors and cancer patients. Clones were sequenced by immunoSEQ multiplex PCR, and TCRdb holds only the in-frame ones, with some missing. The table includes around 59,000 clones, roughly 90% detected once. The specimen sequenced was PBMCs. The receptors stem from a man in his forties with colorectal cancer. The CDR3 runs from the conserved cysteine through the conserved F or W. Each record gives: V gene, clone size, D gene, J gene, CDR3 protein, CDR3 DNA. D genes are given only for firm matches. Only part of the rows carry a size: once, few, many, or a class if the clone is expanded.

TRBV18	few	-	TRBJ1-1	CASSPGGLGTEAFF	TGTGCCAGCTCACCGGGAGGGCTAGGGACTGAAGCTTTCTTT
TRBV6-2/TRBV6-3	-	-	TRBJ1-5	CASSYSSNQPQHF	TGTGCCAGCAGTTACTCAAGCAATCAGCCCCAGCATTTT
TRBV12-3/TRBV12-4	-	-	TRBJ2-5	CASRGTAQETQYF	TGTGCCAGCAGGGGGACGGCTCAAGAGACCCAGTACTTC
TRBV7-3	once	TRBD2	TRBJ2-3	CASSLRGLGPDTQYF	TGTGCCAGCAGCTTACGGGGACTAGGGCCGGATACGCAGTATTTT
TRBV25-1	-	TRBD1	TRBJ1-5	CASGGTGPNQPQHF	TGTGCCAGCGGGGGGACAGGGCCGAATCAGCCCCAGCATTTT
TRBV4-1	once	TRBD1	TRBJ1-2	CASSQDSAGGYYGYTF	TGCGCCAGCAGCCAAGATTCGGCAGGGGGATACTATGGCTACACCTTC
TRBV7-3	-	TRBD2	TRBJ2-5	CASSLLGASGGYQETQYF	TGTGCCAGCAGCCTCTTAGGCGCTAGCGGGGGGTACCAAGAGACCCAGTACTTC
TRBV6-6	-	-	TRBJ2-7	CASSLGGAEQYF	TGTGCCAGCAGTTTGGGGGGTGCCGAGCAGTACTTC
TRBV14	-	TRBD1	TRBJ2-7	CASSPSQGAYEQYF	TGTGCCAGCAGCCCCTCGCAGGGGGCCTACGAGCAGTACTTC
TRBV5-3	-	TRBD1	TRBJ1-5	CARSPPGQGFQPQHF	TGTGCCAGAAGCCCACCTGGACAGGGGTTTCAGCCCCAGCATTTT